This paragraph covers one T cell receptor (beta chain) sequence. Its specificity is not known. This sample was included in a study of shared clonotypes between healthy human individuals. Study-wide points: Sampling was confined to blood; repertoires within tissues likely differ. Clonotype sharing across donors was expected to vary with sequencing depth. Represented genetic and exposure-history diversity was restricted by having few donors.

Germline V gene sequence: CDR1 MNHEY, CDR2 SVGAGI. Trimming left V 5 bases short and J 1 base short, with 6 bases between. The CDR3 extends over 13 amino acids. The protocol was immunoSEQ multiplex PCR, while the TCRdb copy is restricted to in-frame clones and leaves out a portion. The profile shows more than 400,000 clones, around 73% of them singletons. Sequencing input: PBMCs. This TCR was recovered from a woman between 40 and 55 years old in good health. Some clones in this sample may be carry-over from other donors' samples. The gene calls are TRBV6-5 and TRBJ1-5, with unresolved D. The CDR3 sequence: CASSPGSNQPQHF. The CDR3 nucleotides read TGTGCCAGCAGTCCGGGGAGCAATCAGCCCCAGCATTTT.